This T cell receptor (beta chain) derives from a study of breast tumors, draining lymph nodes, adjacent tissues. Study-wide results and limits: Tumor TCR diversity was below lymph nodes but above nontumor tissue.

Looked up from germline, CDR1 is MNHEY and CDR2 is SVGAGI. The CDR3 has 15 amino acids. Trimming at V came to 6 bases and at J to 5 bases, leaving 8 bases not matched to a gene. By proportion, this clonotype is medium-sized. Its target is not known. Each CDR3 protein gets one entry after TCRdb re-called the multiplex PCR reads with MiXCR. The sample has about 20,000 distinct CDR3 sequences, 25% to 35% seen once. This chain uses TRBV6-5 with TRBJ2-7; 12 bases map to TRBD2. Material for sequencing was breast tumor tissue. The sequence came from a female donor with breast cancer. Some clones in this sample may be carry-over from other donors' samples. The CDR3 loop reads CASRITSGRLHEQYF. The DNA of the CDR3 is TGTGCCAGCAGGATAACTAGCGGGAGGCTCCACGAGCAGTACTTC.